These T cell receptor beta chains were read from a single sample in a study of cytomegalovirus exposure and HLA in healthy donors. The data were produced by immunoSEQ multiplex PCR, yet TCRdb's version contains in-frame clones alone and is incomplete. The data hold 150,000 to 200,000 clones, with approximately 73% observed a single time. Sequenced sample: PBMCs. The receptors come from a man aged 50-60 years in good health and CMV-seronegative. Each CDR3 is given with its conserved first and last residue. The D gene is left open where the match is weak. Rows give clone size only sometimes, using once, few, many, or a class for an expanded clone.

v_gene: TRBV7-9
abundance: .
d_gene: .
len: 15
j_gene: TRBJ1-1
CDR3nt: TGTGCCAGCAGCTCACCACAGACTATGAACACTGAAGCTTTCTTT
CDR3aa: CASSSPQTMNTEAFF

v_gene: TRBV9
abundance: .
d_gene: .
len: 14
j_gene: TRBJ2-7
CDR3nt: TGTGCCAGCAGCGGAGGGCTTCCCTCCTACGAGCAGTACTTC
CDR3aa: CASSGGLPSYEQYF

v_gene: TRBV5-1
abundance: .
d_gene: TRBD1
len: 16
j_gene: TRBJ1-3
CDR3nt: TGCGCCAGCAGCGATCGACAGGGAAAGGGTGGAAACACCATATATTTT
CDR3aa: CASSDRQGKGGNTIYF

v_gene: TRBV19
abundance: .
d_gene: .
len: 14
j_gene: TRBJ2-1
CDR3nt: TGTGCCAGTAGTCCCCCTACACTATTCAATGAGCAGTTCTTC
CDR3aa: CASSPPTLFNEQFF

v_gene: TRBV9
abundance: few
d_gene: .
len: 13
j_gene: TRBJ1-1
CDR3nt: TGTGCCAGCAGCGTAGCCAGGAACACTGAAGCTTTCTTT
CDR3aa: CASSVARNTEAFF

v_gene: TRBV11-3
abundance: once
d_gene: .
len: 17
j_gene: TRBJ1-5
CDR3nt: TGTGCCAGCAGCTTGCCTCCGGGACAAAAAGGGCATCAGCCCCAGCATTTT
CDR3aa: CASSLPPGQKGHQPQHF

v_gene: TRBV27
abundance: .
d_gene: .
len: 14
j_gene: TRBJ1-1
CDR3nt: TGTGCCAGCAGTTTTTATGCGGGGAACACTGAAGCTTTCTTT
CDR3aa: CASSFYAGNTEAFF

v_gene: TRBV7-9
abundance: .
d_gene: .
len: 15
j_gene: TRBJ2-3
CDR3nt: TGTGCCAGCAGCTTTCAGGACACCTACACAGATACGCAGTATTTT
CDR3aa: CASSFQDTYTDTQYF

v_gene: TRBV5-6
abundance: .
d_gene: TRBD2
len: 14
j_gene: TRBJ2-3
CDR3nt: TGTGCCAGCAGCTTGACTAGCGCCCCAGATACGCAGTATTTT
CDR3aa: CASSLTSAPDTQYF

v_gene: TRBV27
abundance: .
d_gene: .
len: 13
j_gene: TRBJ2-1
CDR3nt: TGTGCCAGCAGTCGACAGGGAGGAAATGAGCAGTTCTTC
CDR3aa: CASSRQGGNEQFF

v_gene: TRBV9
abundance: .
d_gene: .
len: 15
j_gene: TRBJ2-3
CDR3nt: TGTGCCAGCAGCGTAGGGACTTCGGGCACAGATACGCAGTATTTT
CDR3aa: CASSVGTSGTDTQYF

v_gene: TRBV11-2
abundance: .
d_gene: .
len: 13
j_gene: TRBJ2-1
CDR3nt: TGTGCCAGCAGCTTAGTAGTGCACAATGAGCAGTTCTTC
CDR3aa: CASSLVVHNEQFF

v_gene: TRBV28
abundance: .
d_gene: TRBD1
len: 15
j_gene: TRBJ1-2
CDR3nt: TGTGCCAGCAGTTTAGGGACAGCTCCTACTTATGGCTACACCTTC
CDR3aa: CASSLGTAPTYGYTF

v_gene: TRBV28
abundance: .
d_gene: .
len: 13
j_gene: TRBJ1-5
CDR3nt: TGTGCCAGCACCCCGGCGGTATTTCAGCCCCAGCATTTT
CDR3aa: CASTPAVFQPQHF

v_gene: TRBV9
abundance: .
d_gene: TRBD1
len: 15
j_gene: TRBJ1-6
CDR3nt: TGTGCCAGCAGCGTAGTTGGGACAGAGGGTTCACCCCTCCACTTT
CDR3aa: CASSVVGTEGSPLHF

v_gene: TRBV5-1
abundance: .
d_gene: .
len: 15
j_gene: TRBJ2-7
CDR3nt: TGCGCCAGCAGCTTGGTCAGGAACCCAAACTACGAGCAGTACTTC
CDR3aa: CASSLVRNPNYEQYF

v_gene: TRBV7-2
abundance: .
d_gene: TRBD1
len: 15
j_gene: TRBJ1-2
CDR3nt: TGTGCCAGCAGCTTAGATCGTCAGGGGGCGCGAGGCTACACCTTC
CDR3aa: CASSLDRQGARGYTF

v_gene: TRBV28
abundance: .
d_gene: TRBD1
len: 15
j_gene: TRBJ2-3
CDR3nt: TGTGCCAGCAGTTTTCCGGGACAGGGGCCAGATACGCAGTATTTT
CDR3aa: CASSFPGQGPDTQYF

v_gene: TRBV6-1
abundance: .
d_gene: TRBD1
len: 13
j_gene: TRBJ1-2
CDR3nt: TGTGCCAGCAGGCGACAGGGGGTCTATGGCTACACCTTC
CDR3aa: CASRRQGVYGYTF

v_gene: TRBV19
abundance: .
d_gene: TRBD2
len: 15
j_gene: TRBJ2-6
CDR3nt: TGTGCCAGTAGTATAGGCCATGCGGGAGGGGACGTCCTGACTTTC
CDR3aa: CASSIGHAGGDVLTF

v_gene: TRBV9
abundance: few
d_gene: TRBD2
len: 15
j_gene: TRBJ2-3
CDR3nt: TGTGCCAGCAGCGTACTCGGGGGGGCCCCCGATACGCAGTATTTT
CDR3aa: CASSVLGGAPDTQYF

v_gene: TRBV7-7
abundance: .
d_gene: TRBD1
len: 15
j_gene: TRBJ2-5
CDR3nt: TGTGCTAGCAGCTTAGCTGGGGCAGGGGGCGAGACCCAGTACTTC
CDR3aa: CASSLAGAGGETQYF

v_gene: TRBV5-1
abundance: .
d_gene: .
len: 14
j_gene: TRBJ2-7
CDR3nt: TGCGCCAGCAGCCTGGACGGCCGGGGCTACGAGCAGTACTTC
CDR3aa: CASSLDGRGYEQYF

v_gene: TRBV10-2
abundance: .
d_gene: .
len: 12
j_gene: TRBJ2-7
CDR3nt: TGCGCCAGCAGTGACAGGGCCTACGAGCAGTACTTC
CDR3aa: CASSDRAYEQYF

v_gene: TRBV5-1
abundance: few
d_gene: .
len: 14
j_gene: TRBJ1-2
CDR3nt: TGCGCCAGCAGCTTGGCCGCACAGTTTTATGGCTACACCTTC
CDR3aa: CASSLAAQFYGYTF

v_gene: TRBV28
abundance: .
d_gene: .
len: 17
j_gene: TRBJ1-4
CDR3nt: TGTGCCAGCAGTTTACCCTTAGGAGGGGGGGCTTACGAAAAACTGTTTTTT
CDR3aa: CASSLPLGGGAYEKLFF

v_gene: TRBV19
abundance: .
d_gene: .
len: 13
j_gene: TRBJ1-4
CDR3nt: TGTGCCAGTAACCCCCTCAGGGGCGAGGAACTGTTTTTT
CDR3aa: CASNPLRGEELFF

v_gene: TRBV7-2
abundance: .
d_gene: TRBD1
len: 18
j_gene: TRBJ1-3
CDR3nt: TGTGCCAGCACCCTAGATGAAAGGGGGCCTAGCTCTGGAAACACCATATATTTT
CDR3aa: CASTLDERGPSSGNTIYF

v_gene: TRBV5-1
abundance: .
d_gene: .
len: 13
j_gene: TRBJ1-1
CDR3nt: TGCGCCAGCAGCTTGTTTGACTTGGGTGAAGCTTTCTTT
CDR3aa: CASSLFDLGEAFF

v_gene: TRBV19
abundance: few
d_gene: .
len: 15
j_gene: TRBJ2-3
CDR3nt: TGTGCCAGTAGTAAACAACCCACCTCGACAGATACGCAGTATTTT
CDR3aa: CASSKQPTSTDTQYF

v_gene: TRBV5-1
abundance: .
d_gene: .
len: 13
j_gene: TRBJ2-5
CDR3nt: TGCGCCAGCAGCTTAGTTGGGGGGGAGACCCAGTACTTC
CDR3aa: CASSLVGGETQYF

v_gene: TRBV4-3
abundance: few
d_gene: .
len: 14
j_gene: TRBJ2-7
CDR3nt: TGCGCCAGCAGCCAAGACAGGCAGACCTACGAGCAGTACTTC
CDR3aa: CASSQDRQTYEQYF

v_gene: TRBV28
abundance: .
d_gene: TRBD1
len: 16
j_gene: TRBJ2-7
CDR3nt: TGTGCCAGCAGTATCCTGGGGTTTGACAGGGACTACGAGCAGTACTTC
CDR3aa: CASSILGFDRDYEQYF

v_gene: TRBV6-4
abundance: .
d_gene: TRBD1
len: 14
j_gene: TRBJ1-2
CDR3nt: TGTGCCAGCAGCCCAGGGACAGCTAACTATGGCTACACCTTC
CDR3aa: CASSPGTANYGYTF

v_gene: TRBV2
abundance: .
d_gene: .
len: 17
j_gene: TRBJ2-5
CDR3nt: TGTGCCAGCAGTAGACCGCGAAGGGAGTTAAACCAAGAGACCCAGTACTTC
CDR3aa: CASSRPRRELNQETQYF

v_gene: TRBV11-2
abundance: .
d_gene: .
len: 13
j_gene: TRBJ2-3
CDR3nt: TGTGCCAGCAGCTCTCCGGGCACAGATACGCAGTATTTT
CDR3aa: CASSSPGTDTQYF

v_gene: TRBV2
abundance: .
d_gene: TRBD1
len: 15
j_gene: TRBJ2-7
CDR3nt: TGTGCCAGCAAGGTAGACAGGGACACAACCTACGAGCAGTACTTC
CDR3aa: CASKVDRDTTYEQYF

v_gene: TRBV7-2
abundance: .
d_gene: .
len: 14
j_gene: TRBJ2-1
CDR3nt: TGTGCCAGCAGCTTAGGTTCAGCTAGCAATGAGCAGTTCTTC
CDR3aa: CASSLGSASNEQFF

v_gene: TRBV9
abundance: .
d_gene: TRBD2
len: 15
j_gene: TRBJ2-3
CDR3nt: TGTGCCAGCAGCGTAGGTAGCGGGGGCACAGATACGCAGTATTTT
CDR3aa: CASSVGSGGTDTQYF

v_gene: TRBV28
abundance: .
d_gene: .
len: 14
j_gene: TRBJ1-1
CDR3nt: TGTGCCAGCACCGGGACACTGAGAAACACTGAAGCTTTCTTT
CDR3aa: CASTGTLRNTEAFF

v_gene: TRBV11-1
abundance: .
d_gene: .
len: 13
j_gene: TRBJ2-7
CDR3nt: TGTGCCAGCGCTCGGGACACAGACTACGAGCAGTACTTC
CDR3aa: CASARDTDYEQYF

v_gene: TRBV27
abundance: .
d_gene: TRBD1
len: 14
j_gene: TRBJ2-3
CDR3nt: TGTGCCAGCAGTTCACAGGGGCCAGAAGATACGCAGTATTTT
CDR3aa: CASSSQGPEDTQYF

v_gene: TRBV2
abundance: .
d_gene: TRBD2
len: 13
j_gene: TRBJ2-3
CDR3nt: TGTGCCAGCAGGGCAACTAGCGGGGGGGCGCAGTATTTT
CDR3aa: CASRATSGGAQYF

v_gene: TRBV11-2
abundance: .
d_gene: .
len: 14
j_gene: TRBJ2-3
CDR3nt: TGTGCCAGCAGCCCGGGACAAGGCACAGATACGCAGTATTTT
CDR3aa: CASSPGQGTDTQYF

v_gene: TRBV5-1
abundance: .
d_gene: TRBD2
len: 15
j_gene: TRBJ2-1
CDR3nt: TGCGCCAGCAGCTTGGAGCTAGCGGGTTACAATGAGCAGTTCTTC
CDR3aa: CASSLELAGYNEQFF

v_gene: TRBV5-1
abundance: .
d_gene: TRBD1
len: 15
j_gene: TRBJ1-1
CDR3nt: TGCGCCAGCAGCTTACCCGGGACAGGGAACACTGAAGCTTTCTTT
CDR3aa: CASSLPGTGNTEAFF

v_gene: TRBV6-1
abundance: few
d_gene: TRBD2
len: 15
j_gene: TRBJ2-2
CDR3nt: TGTGCCAGCAGTGTGATCCGGGGAGGGACCGGGGAGCTGTTTTTT
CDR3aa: CASSVIRGGTGELFF

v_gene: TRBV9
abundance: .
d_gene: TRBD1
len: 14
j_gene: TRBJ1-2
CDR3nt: TGTGCCAGCAGCGCCGGACAGGGGGGTTATGGCTACACCTTC
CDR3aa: CASSAGQGGYGYTF

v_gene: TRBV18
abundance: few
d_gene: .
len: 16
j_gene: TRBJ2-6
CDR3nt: TGTGCCAGCTCACCACTAGGGGGCTCTGGGGCCAACGTCCTGACTTTC
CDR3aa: CASSPLGGSGANVLTF

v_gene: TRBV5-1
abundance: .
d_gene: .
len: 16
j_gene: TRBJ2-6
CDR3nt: TGCGCCAGCAGCCTACCGACTGACTCTGGGGCCAACGTCCTGACTTTC
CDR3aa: CASSLPTDSGANVLTF

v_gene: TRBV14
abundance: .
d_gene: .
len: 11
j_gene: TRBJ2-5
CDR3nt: TGTGCCAGCAGCCTGGAGGAGACCCAGTACTTC
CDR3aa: CASSLEETQYF

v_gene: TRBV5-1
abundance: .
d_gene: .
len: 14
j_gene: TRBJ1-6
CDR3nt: TGCGCCAGCAGGGTGGGGAGTGTAAATTCACCCCTCCACTTT
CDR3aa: CASRVGSVNSPLHF

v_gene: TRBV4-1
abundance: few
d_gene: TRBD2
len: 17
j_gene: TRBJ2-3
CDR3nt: TGCGCCAGCAGCCAAGAGTCTAGCGGGGGGGTGGGAGATACGCAGTATTTT
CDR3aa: CASSQESSGGVGDTQYF

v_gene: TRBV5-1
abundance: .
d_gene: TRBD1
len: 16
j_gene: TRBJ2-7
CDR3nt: TGCGCCAGCAGCTCCCCCCTCCGACAGGGCTCCTACGAGCAGTACTTC
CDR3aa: CASSSPLRQGSYEQYF

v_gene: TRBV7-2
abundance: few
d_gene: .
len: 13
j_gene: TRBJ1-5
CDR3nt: TGTGCCAGCAGTCCACAGGGATCTCAGCCCCAGCATTTT
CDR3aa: CASSPQGSQPQHF

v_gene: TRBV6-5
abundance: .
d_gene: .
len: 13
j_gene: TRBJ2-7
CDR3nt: TGTGCCAGCAGTTACGGACGGGGAGCGGAGCAGTACTTC
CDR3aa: CASSYGRGAEQYF

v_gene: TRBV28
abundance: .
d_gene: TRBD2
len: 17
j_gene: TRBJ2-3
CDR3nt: TGTGCCAGCAGTTTAGGCCAGCGGGGGGCTCCCACAGATACGCAGTATTTT
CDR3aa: CASSLGQRGAPTDTQYF